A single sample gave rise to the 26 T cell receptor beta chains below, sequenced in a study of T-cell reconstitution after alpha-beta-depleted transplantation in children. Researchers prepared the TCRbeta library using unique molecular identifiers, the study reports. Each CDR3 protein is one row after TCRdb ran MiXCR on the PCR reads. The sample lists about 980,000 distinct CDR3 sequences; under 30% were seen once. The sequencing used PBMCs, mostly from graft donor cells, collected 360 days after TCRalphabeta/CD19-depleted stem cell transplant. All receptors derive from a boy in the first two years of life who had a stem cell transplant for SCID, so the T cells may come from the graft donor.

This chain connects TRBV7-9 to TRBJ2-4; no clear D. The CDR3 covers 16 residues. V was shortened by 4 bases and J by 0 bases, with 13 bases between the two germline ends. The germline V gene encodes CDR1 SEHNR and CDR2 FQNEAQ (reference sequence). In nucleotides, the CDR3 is TGTGCCAGCAGCTCGCACATAACTCTAGCCAAAAACATTCAGTACTTC. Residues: CASSSHITLAKNIQYF.

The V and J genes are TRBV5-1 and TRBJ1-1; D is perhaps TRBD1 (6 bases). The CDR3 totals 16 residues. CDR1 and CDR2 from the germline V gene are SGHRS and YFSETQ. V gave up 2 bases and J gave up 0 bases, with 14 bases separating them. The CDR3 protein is CASSFRAGEVNTEAFF. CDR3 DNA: TGCGCCAGCAGCTTCCGGGCAGGGGAGGTGAACACTGAAGCTTTCTTT. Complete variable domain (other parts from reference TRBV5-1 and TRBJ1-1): KAGVTQTPRYLIKTRGQQVTLSCSPISGHRSVSWYQQTPGQGLQFLFEYFSETQRNKGNFPGRFSGRQFSNSRSEMNVSTLELGDSALYLCASSFRAGEVNTEAFFGQGTRLTVV.

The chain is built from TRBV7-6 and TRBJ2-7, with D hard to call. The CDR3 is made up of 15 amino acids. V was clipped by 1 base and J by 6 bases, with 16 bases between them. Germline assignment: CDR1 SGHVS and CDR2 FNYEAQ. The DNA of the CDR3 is TGTGCCAGCAGCTTAGTGGAAACCCCTAAGGGCGAGCAGTACTTC. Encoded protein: CASSLVETPKGEQYF.

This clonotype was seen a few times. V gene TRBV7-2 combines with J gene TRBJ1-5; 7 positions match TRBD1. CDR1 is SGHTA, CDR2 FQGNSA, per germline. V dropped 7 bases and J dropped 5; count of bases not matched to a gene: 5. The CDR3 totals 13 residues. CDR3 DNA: TGTGCCAGCACCTCAGACAGGGATCAGCCCCAGCATTTT. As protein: CASTSDRDQPQHF.

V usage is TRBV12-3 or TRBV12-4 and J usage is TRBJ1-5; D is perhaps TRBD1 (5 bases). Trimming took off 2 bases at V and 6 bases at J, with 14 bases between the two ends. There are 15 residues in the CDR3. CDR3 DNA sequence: TGTGCCAGCAGTTTAACGGGGCCTCCTCGTCAGCCCCAGCATTTT. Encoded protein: CASSLTGPPRQPQHF.

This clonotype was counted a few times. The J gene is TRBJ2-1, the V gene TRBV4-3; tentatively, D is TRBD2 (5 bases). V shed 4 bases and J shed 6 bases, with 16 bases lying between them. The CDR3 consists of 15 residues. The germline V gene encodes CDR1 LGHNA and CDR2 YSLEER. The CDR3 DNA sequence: TGCGCCAGCAGCCCTATGCAAAACGCGGGCAATGAGCAGTTCTTC. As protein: CASSPMQNAGNEQFF.

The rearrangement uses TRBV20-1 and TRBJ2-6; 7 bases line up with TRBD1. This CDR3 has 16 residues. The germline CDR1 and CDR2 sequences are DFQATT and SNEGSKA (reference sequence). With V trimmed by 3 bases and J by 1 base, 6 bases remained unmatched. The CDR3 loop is CSASRARGSGANVLTF. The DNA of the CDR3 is TGCAGTGCTAGTCGCGCCAGGGGGTCTGGGGCCAACGTCCTGACTTTC.

The CDR3 here is CASRSTGTYNSPLHF. CDR3 in DNA: TGTGCCAGCAGATCGACAGGAACTTATAATTCACCCCTCCACTTT. This chain joins TRBV6-1 and TRBJ1-6, with D perhaps matching TRBD1 (6 bases). V lost 6 bases and J 4 bases, leaving 13 bases between the germline ends. CDR3 length equals 15 residues. The germline CDR1 and CDR2 sequences are MNHNS and SASEGT.

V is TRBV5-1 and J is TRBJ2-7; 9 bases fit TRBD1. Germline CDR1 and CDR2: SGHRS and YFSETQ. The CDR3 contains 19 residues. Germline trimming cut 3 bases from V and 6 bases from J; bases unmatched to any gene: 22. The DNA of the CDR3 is TGCGCCAGCAGCTCTGGGGTCCGGGACAGGGAACATTTGTCGACCGAGCAGTACTTC. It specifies CASSSGVRDREHLSTEQYF.

CDR3 nucleotide sequence: TGTGCCAGCAGTCCCCCCCAGCCCGGGACTGCGAAGACCAACGTCCTGACTTTC. This sequence encodes CASSPPQPGTAKTNVLTF. The chain combines TRBV28 with TRBJ2-6; D perhaps matches TRBD2 (6 bases). Germline V gene data show CDR1 as MDHEN and CDR2 as SYDVKM. The length of the CDR3 is 18 residues. Trimming stripped 5 bases from V and 8 bases from J, with 25 bases between.

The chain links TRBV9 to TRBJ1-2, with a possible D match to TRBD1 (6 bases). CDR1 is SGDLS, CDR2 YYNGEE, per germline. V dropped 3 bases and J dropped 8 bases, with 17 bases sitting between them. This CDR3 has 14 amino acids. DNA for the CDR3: TGTGCCAGCAGCGAGCACCAGGGGATTAACGGCTACACCTTC. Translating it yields CASSEHQGINGYTF.

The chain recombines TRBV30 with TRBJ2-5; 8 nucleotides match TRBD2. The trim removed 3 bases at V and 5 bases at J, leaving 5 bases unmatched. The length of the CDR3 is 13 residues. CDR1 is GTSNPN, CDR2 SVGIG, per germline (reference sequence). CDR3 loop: CAWSGGAGETQYF. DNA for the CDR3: TGTGCCTGGAGCGGGGGGGCCGGGGAGACCCAGTACTTC. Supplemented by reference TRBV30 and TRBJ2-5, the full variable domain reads SQTIHQWPATLVQPVGSPLSLECTVEGTSNPNLYWYRQAAGRGLQLLFYSVGIGQISSEVPQNLSASRPQDRQFILSSKKLLLSDSGFYLCAWSGGAGETQYFGPGTRLLVL.

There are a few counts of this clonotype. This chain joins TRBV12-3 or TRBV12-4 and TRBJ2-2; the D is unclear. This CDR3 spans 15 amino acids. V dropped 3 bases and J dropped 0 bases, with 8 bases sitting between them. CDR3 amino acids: CASSFVPPNTGELFF. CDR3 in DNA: TGTGCCAGCAGTTTCGTACCACCGAACACCGGGGAGCTGTTTTTT.

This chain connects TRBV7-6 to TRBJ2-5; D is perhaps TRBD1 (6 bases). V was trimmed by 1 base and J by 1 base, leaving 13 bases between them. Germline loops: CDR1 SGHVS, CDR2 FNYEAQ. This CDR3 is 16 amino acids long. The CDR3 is CASSLVGTPFQETQYF. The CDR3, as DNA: TGTGCCAGCAGCTTAGTAGGGACACCTTTCCAAGAGACCCAGTACTTC.

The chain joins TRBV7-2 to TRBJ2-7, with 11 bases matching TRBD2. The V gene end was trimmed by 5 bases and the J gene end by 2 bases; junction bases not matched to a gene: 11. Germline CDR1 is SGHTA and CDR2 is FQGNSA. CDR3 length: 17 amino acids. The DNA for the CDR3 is TGTGCCAGCAGCACAGCATTACTAGCGGGGGTTACCTACGAGCAGTACTTC. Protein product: CASSTALLAGVTYEQYF.

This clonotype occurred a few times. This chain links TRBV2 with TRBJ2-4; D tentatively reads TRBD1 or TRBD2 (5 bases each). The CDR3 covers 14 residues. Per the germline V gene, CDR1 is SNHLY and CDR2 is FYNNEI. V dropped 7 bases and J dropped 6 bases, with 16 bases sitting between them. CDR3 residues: CASNQWDPRNIQYF. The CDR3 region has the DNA TGTGCCAGCAACCAATGGGACCCCAGAAACATTCAGTACTTC.

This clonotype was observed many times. The CDR3 region is CASRVGANPGELFF. The CDR3 coding sequence is TGTGCCAGCAGAGTAGGGGCTAATCCCGGGGAGCTGTTTTTT. V usage is TRBV6-2 or TRBV6-3 and J usage is TRBJ2-2; a weak D match, TRBD1 (5 bases). V was shortened by 6 bases and J by 6 bases, with 14 bases between the two germline ends. In germline, CDR1 is MNHEY, CDR2 SVGEGT. The CDR3 covers 14 residues.

The chain's CDR3 is CASSLAVLGGYTF. CDR3 nucleotide sequence: TGTGCCAGCAGCTTGGCCGTCCTGGGGGGCTACACCTTC. The chain has TRBV5-5 and TRBJ1-2; D gene ambiguous. The germline V gene has CDR1 SGHKS and CDR2 YYEKEE (reference sequence). The CDR3 totals 13 residues. The V end was cut by 0 bases, the J end by 8 bases, with 11 bases between.

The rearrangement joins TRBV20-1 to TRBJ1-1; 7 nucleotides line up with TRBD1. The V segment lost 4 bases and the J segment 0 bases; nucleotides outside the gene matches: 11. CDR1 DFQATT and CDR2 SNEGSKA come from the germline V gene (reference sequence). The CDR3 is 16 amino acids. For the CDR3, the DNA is TGCAGTGCTATACGATACCAGGGACAGATGAACACTGAAGCTTTCTTT. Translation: CSAIRYQGQMNTEAFF.

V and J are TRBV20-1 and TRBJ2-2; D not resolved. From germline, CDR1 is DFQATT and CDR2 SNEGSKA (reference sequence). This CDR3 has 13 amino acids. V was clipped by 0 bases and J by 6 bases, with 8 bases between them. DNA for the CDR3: TGCAGTGCTAGAGAGGCCGGTGCCGGGGAGCTGTTTTTT. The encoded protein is CSAREAGAGELFF.

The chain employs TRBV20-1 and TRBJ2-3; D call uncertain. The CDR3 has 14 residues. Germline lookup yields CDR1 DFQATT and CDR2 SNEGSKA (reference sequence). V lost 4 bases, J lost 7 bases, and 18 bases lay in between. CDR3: CSATDSHLRNTQYF. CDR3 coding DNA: TGCAGTGCTACCGACTCCCATCTCAGAAATACGCAGTATTTT.

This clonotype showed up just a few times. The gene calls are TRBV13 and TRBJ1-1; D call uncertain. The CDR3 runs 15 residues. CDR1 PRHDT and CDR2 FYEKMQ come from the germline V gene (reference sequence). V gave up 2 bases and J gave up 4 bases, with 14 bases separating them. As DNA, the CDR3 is TGTGCCAGCAGCTTATGGCTCCCTGGGAGCACTGAAGCTTTCTTT. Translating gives CASSLWLPGSTEAFF.

CDR3 nucleotide sequence: TGTGCCAGCAGCCATTCAACCGGGACCTTTGGGGTCGAGCAGTACTTC. Amino acids: CASSHSTGTFGVEQYF. This chain links TRBV3-1 with TRBJ2-7; either TRBD1 or TRBD2 may fit D (5 bases each). The CDR3 totals 16 residues. CDR1 LGHDT and CDR2 YNNKEL come from the germline V gene (reference sequence). Deletions cut 3 bases from V and 6 bases from J, with 21 bases between.

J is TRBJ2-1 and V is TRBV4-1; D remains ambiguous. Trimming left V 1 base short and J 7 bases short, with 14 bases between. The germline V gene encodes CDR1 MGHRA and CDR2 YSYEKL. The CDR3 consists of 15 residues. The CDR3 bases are TGCGCCAGCAGCCAAGTAATCCCGGATTGGAATGAGCAGTTCTTC. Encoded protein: CASSQVIPDWNEQFF.

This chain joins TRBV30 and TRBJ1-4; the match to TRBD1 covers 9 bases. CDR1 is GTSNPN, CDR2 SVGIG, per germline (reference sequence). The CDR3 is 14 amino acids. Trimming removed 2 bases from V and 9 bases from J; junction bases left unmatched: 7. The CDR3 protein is CAWSTQGAAKKLFF. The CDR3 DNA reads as TGTGCCTGGAGTACACAGGGGGCTGCCAAAAAACTGTTTTTT.

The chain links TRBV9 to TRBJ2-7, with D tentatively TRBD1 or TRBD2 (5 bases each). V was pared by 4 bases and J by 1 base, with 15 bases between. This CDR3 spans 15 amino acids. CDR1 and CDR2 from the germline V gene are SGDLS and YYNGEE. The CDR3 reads CASSPPGRPSYEQYF. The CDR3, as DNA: TGTGCCAGCAGCCCGCCGGGGCGTCCATCCTACGAGCAGTACTTC. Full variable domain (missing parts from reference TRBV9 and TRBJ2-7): DSGVTQTPKHLITATGQRVTLRCSPRSGDLSVYWYQQSLDQGLQFLIQYYNGEERAKGNILERFSAQQFPDLHSELNLSSLELGDSALYFCASSPPGRPSYEQYFGPGTRLTVT.